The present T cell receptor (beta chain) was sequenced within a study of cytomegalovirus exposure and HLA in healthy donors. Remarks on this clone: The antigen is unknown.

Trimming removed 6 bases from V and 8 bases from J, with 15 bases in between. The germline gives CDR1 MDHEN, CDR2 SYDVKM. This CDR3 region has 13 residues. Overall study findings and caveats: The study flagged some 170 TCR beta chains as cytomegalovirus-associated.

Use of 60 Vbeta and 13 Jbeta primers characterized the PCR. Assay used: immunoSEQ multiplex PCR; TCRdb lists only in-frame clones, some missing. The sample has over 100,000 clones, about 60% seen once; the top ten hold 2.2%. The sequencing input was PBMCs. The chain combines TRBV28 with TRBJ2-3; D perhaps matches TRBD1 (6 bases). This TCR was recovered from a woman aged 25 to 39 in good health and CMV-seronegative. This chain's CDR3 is CASRDSNGGTQYF. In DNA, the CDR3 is TGTGCCAGCAGGGACAGTAACGGTGGTACGCAGTATTTT.